The rows below give T cell receptor beta chains drawn from one sample of a study of cytomegalovirus exposure and HLA in healthy donors. Data came from immunoSEQ multiplex PCR; TCRdb stores just in-frame clones and leaves some out. Of some 180,000 clones listed, about 80% are singletons. The sample taken for sequencing was PBMCs. These receptors all stem from a man younger than 30 in good health and CMV-seronegative. Each CDR3 is given with its conserved first and last residue. A D gene is named only where the DNA matches it firmly. The size entry is marked missing in some rows and otherwise reads once, few, many or a size class.

D gene: -; J gene: TRBJ1-6; V gene: TRBV10-3; clone size: few; CDR3 DNA: TGTGCCATCAGTGACAGGGCGGATTCACCCCTCCACTTT; CDR3 protein: CAISDRADSPLHF
D gene: TRBD1; J gene: TRBJ2-3; V gene: TRBV30; clone size: -; CDR3 DNA: TGTGCCGGACAGGGGCCCCCCATCACAGATACGCAGTATTTT; CDR3 protein: CAGQGPPITDTQYF
D gene: -; J gene: TRBJ2-7; V gene: TRBV4-2; clone size: -; CDR3 DNA: TGTGCCAGCAGCCAAGAGGTGGGGGGTTCCTACGAGCAGTACTTC; CDR3 protein: CASSQEVGGSYEQYF
D gene: -; J gene: TRBJ2-2; V gene: TRBV12-5; clone size: -; CDR3 DNA: TGTGCTAGTGGCCCTTACCGGACACGATTTAGCGGGGAGCTGTTTTTT; CDR3 protein: CASGPYRTRFSGELFF
D gene: TRBD1; J gene: TRBJ2-3; V gene: TRBV5-6; clone size: -; CDR3 DNA: TGTGCCAGCAGCCCGACAGGGGTGGGCACAGATACGCAGTATTTT; CDR3 protein: CASSPTGVGTDTQYF
D gene: TRBD2; J gene: TRBJ2-1; V gene: TRBV6-5; clone size: -; CDR3 DNA: TGTGCCAGCAGTTACTCGCCTAGCGGACCCAATGAGCAGTTCTTC; CDR3 protein: CASSYSPSGPNEQFF
D gene: TRBD2; J gene: TRBJ2-1; V gene: TRBV10-1; clone size: -; CDR3 DNA: TGCGCCAGCAGTGACGGGACTAGACGCAATGAGCAGTTCTTC; CDR3 protein: CASSDGTRRNEQFF
D gene: -; J gene: TRBJ2-1; V gene: TRBV18; clone size: -; CDR3 DNA: TGTGCCAGCTCACCGAGACCGGGTCCCTACAATGAGCAGTTCTTC; CDR3 protein: CASSPRPGPYNEQFF
D gene: TRBD2; J gene: TRBJ2-3; V gene: TRBV4-3; clone size: once; CDR3 DNA: TGCGCCAGCAGCGCGGCGACTAGCTCAAATACGCAGTATTTT; CDR3 protein: CASSAATSSNTQYF
D gene: TRBD1; J gene: TRBJ2-1; V gene: TRBV6-5; clone size: -; CDR3 DNA: TGTGCCAGCAGTGTCGGGACAGGAACCTACAATGAGCAGTTCTTC; CDR3 protein: CASSVGTGTYNEQFF
D gene: TRBD1; J gene: TRBJ1-2; V gene: TRBV25-1; clone size: -; CDR3 DNA: TGTGCCAGTTCGACAGGGGGAGACTATGGCTACACCTTC; CDR3 protein: CASSTGGDYGYTF
D gene: -; J gene: TRBJ1-1; V gene: TRBV19; clone size: few; CDR3 DNA: TGTGCCAGTAGTGGGGGGACGGTCATGAACACTGAAGCTTTCTTT; CDR3 protein: CASSGGTVMNTEAFF
D gene: TRBD1; J gene: TRBJ1-4; V gene: TRBV9; clone size: once; CDR3 DNA: TGTGCCAGCAGCGTAGAAGACAGGGTTAATGAAAAACTGTTTTTT; CDR3 protein: CASSVEDRVNEKLFF
D gene: TRBD1; J gene: TRBJ1-5; V gene: TRBV5-6; clone size: -; CDR3 DNA: TGTGCCAGCAGCTTGGGACAGGGGTCCCAGCCCCAGCATTTT; CDR3 protein: CASSLGQGSQPQHF
D gene: -; J gene: TRBJ1-5; V gene: TRBV4-3; clone size: -; CDR3 DNA: TGCGCCAGCAGCCAAGAGGCGGGGCAGGGTGGGAATCAGCCCCAGCATTTT; CDR3 protein: CASSQEAGQGGNQPQHF
D gene: TRBD2; J gene: TRBJ2-5; V gene: TRBV7-2; clone size: -; CDR3 DNA: TGTGCCAGCAGTTTCTGGACTAGCCGGTACCAAGAGACCCAGTACTTC; CDR3 protein: CASSFWTSRYQETQYF
D gene: -; J gene: TRBJ1-5; V gene: TRBV2; clone size: -; CDR3 DNA: TGTGCCAGCAAGATCACAGGGTCCTCAAATCAGCCCCAGCATTTT; CDR3 protein: CASKITGSSNQPQHF
D gene: TRBD1; J gene: TRBJ1-2; V gene: TRBV6-5; clone size: -; CDR3 DNA: TGTGCCAGCAGTTACTCACGGCAGGGGGCGATTGGCTACACCTTC; CDR3 protein: CASSYSRQGAIGYTF
D gene: TRBD1; J gene: TRBJ2-2; V gene: TRBV7-3; clone size: -; CDR3 DNA: TGTGCCAGCAGCTTCTCGGGACAGGGGGCCGGGGAGCTGTTTTTT; CDR3 protein: CASSFSGQGAGELFF
D gene: -; J gene: TRBJ2-2; V gene: TRBV2; clone size: -; CDR3 DNA: TGTGCCAGCAGGCTGGTGGATCCCGGGAGTGGGGAGCTGTTTTTT; CDR3 protein: CASRLVDPGSGELFF
D gene: -; J gene: TRBJ1-2; V gene: TRBV7-9; clone size: -; CDR3 DNA: TGTGCCAGCAGCTTAGAATACAGCGGCATCTATGGCTACACCTTC; CDR3 protein: CASSLEYSGIYGYTF
D gene: -; J gene: TRBJ2-1; V gene: TRBV7-2; clone size: -; CDR3 DNA: TGTGCCAGCAGCTTTCAGTACAATGAGCAGTTCTTC; CDR3 protein: CASSFQYNEQFF
D gene: TRBD1; J gene: TRBJ2-1; V gene: TRBV5-4; clone size: few; CDR3 DNA: TGTGCCAGCAGCGACGATCTCGACAGGGGAGGCAATGAGCAGTTCTTC; CDR3 protein: CASSDDLDRGGNEQFF
D gene: -; J gene: TRBJ2-7; V gene: TRBV4-2; clone size: -; CDR3 DNA: TGTGCCAGCAGCCAAGATCAACGCGGGATGGCTTACGAGCAGTACTTC; CDR3 protein: CASSQDQRGMAYEQYF
D gene: -; J gene: TRBJ2-7; V gene: TRBV27; clone size: once; CDR3 DNA: TGTGCCAGCAGTTCCCCCCTCCGCTTCCGACAGGCTTTCCAGGAGCAGTACTTC; CDR3 protein: CASSSPLRFRQAFQEQYF
D gene: -; J gene: TRBJ2-4; V gene: TRBV7-9; clone size: -; CDR3 DNA: TGTGCCAGCAGCGGAAGAGGATTAGCCAAAAACATTCAGTACTTC; CDR3 protein: CASSGRGLAKNIQYF
D gene: -; J gene: TRBJ1-1; V gene: TRBV4-3; clone size: few; CDR3 DNA: TGCGCCAGCAGCCAAGTTAGCAGGGAAGTATACACTGAAGCTTTCTTT; CDR3 protein: CASSQVSREVYTEAFF
D gene: TRBD1; J gene: TRBJ2-7; V gene: TRBV6-1; clone size: -; CDR3 DNA: TGTGCCAGCAGTGATTTACCGGGACAGGGCTACGAGCAGTACTTC; CDR3 protein: CASSDLPGQGYEQYF
D gene: TRBD2; J gene: TRBJ2-2; V gene: TRBV5-1; clone size: -; CDR3 DNA: TGCGCCAGCAGCTTGCGGGGGGGGCCGAACACCGGGGAGCTGTTTTTT; CDR3 protein: CASSLRGGPNTGELFF
D gene: -; J gene: TRBJ2-7; V gene: TRBV6-1; clone size: once; CDR3 DNA: TGTGCCAGCAGTGAAACCCGCAGAAGGGGCTCCTACGAGCAGTACTTC; CDR3 protein: CASSETRRRGSYEQYF
D gene: TRBD2; J gene: TRBJ2-2; V gene: TRBV11-2; clone size: -; CDR3 DNA: TGTGCCAGCAGACCAAGGCGGGGGACCGCCGGGGAGCTGTTTTTT; CDR3 protein: CASRPRRGTAGELFF
D gene: TRBD1; J gene: TRBJ2-2; V gene: TRBV2; clone size: once; CDR3 DNA: TGTGCCAGCAGTGTTGGTACAGGGGCCACCGGGGAGCTGTTTTTT; CDR3 protein: CASSVGTGATGELFF
D gene: TRBD1; J gene: TRBJ1-5; V gene: TRBV25-1; clone size: -; CDR3 DNA: TGTGCCAGCAGCGAGGGACAGAGCAATCAGCCCCAGCATTTT; CDR3 protein: CASSEGQSNQPQHF
D gene: -; J gene: TRBJ2-2; V gene: TRBV7-6; clone size: -; CDR3 DNA: TGTGCCAGCAGCTTAAGCAGGGCCAACACCGGGGAGCTGTTTTTT; CDR3 protein: CASSLSRANTGELFF
D gene: TRBD1; J gene: TRBJ1-1; V gene: TRBV7-2; clone size: -; CDR3 DNA: TGTGCCAGCAGCTTAGCGCAGGGGGCCTCTGAAGCTTTCTTT; CDR3 protein: CASSLAQGASEAFF
D gene: -; J gene: TRBJ1-4; V gene: TRBV28; clone size: once; CDR3 DNA: TGTGCCAGCACTCTAGGCGGGGCAACTAATGAAAAACTGTTTTTT; CDR3 protein: CASTLGGATNEKLFF
D gene: -; J gene: TRBJ1-1; V gene: TRBV7-9; clone size: -; CDR3 DNA: TGTTCCAGCAGCTCTGGGGGGAGCACTGAAGCTTTCTTT; CDR3 protein: CSSSSGGSTEAFF
D gene: -; J gene: TRBJ1-1; V gene: TRBV11-2; clone size: -; CDR3 DNA: TGTGCCAGCAGCCCCTACGACAGATATGAAGCTTTCTTT; CDR3 protein: CASSPYDRYEAFF
D gene: -; J gene: TRBJ2-5; V gene: TRBV7-3; clone size: -; CDR3 DNA: TGTGCCAGCAGCAAGAATCCGGGTACCCAAGAGACCCAGTACTTC; CDR3 protein: CASSKNPGTQETQYF
D gene: -; J gene: TRBJ2-3; V gene: TRBV7-8; clone size: -; CDR3 DNA: TGTGCCAGCAGCGCTCACGGAGGGACAGATACGCAGTATTTT; CDR3 protein: CASSAHGGTDTQYF
D gene: TRBD2; J gene: TRBJ2-1; V gene: TRBV7-2; clone size: -; CDR3 DNA: TGTGCCAGCAGCTCTTCAGGGACTAGGGGGTTGAATGAGCAGTTCTTC; CDR3 protein: CASSSSGTRGLNEQFF
D gene: -; J gene: TRBJ1-5; V gene: TRBV5-3; clone size: -; CDR3 DNA: TGTGCCAGAAGCTTGAGGAACCGGGACGGGAGATTCAATCAGCCCCAGCATTTT; CDR3 protein: CARSLRNRDGRFNQPQHF
D gene: -; J gene: TRBJ1-2; V gene: TRBV6-6; clone size: -; CDR3 DNA: TGTGCCAGCAGCACAGAGTTCTCAGGCTACACCTTC; CDR3 protein: CASSTEFSGYTF
D gene: TRBD2; J gene: TRBJ2-1; V gene: TRBV30; clone size: -; CDR3 DNA: TGTGCCTGGCCTACTCCCCGGGTAGCGGGGCTCAACAATGAGCAGTTCTTC; CDR3 protein: CAWPTPRVAGLNNEQFF